This T cell receptor (beta chain) comes out of a study of T cell repertoires in ileal Crohn's disease. Study as a whole: About half received postoperative treatment, 10 to 11 with thiopurines and about 20 anti-TNF. Study-level findings and limits: Mucosal expansions were suggested to be mainly CD8 T cells. Endoscopic recurrence occurred in every patient whose clonality exceeded 26.8%.

Sequencing was performed with immunoSEQ multiplex PCR; in TCRdb, only in-frame clones are kept and a portion is missing. The table lists thousands of clones, 81% of them singletons, with about 6.5% in the top ten. As regards this clone: Its specificity is unknown.

Germline assignment: CDR1 LGHNA and CDR2 YSLEER. This CDR3 has 13 amino acids. Between the trimmed V and J ends, which lost 0 bases and 11 bases, there was a span of 13 bases. The chain links TRBV4-3 to TRBJ1-1; D remains ambiguous. Sample: ileal tissue. The sequence derives from an adult with Crohn's disease. The CDR3, as DNA: TGCGCCAGCAGCCAAGATATATTCCTCCGGGCTTTCTTT. It yields the protein CASSQDIFLRAFF.